This is a list of T cell receptor beta chains from one sample in a study of blood T cell repertoires in COVID-19. Sequencing used immunoSEQ multiplex PCR; TCRdb keeps in-frame clones, though not all of them. The sample consists of roughly 200,000 clones, approximately 84% of them appearing once. The specimen sequenced was peripheral blood. Receptors originate from a woman older than 75 with acute or convalescent COVID-19. Each CDR3 is given with its conserved first and last residue.

cdr3_aa: CASSYSGATGGNTIYF
cdr3_length: 16
j_call: TRBJ1-3
v_call: TRBV5-1

cdr3_aa: CAWRFSTGSAGELFF
cdr3_length: 15
j_call: TRBJ2-2
v_call: TRBV30

cdr3_aa: CASSAKLGAGQPQHF
cdr3_length: 15
j_call: TRBJ1-5
v_call: TRBV19

cdr3_aa: CASSLASGSGNEQFF
cdr3_length: 15
j_call: TRBJ2-1
v_call: TRBV7-3

cdr3_aa: CASSREVGELFF
cdr3_length: 12
j_call: TRBJ2-2
v_call: TRBV18

cdr3_aa: CASSLIAGASDTQYF
cdr3_length: 15
j_call: TRBJ2-3
v_call: TRBV9

cdr3_aa: CASSTSVTGTNTEAFF
cdr3_length: 16
j_call: TRBJ1-1
v_call: TRBV7-2

cdr3_aa: CATSRERTATSNEQFF
cdr3_length: 16
j_call: TRBJ2-1
v_call: TRBV15

cdr3_aa: CASSVTGTNTEAFF
cdr3_length: 14
j_call: TRBJ1-1
v_call: TRBV9

cdr3_aa: CASSEERTGFGYTF
cdr3_length: 14
j_call: TRBJ1-2
v_call: TRBV2

cdr3_aa: CASLGLGAGEQFF
cdr3_length: 13
j_call: TRBJ2-1
v_call: TRBV7-2

cdr3_aa: CASSLPGTVSGNTIYF
cdr3_length: 16
j_call: TRBJ1-3
v_call: TRBV3-1/TRBV3-2

cdr3_aa: CAWSVQGREPQHF
cdr3_length: 13
j_call: TRBJ1-5
v_call: TRBV30

cdr3_aa: CASSPGGQALHYSNQPQHF
cdr3_length: 19
j_call: TRBJ1-5
v_call: TRBV18

cdr3_aa: CASSPPGTGVGYTF
cdr3_length: 14
j_call: TRBJ1-2
v_call: TRBV18

cdr3_aa: CASSPSRPGTGIENTEAFF
cdr3_length: 19
j_call: TRBJ1-1
v_call: TRBV7-2

cdr3_aa: CASSGGGGPTDTQYF
cdr3_length: 15
j_call: TRBJ2-3
v_call: TRBV11-3

cdr3_aa: CASTQNTGELFF
cdr3_length: 12
j_call: TRBJ2-2
v_call: TRBV6-5

cdr3_aa: CARGLKGGSHNEQFF
cdr3_length: 15
j_call: TRBJ2-1
v_call: TRBV9

cdr3_aa: CASSLGVAGAVDTQYF
cdr3_length: 16
j_call: TRBJ2-3
v_call: TRBV5-1

cdr3_aa: CASSRLRGSYEQYF
cdr3_length: 14
j_call: TRBJ2-7
v_call: TRBV6-2/TRBV6-3

cdr3_aa: CASSLDPGAYNSPLHF
cdr3_length: 16
j_call: TRBJ1-6
v_call: TRBV5-5

cdr3_aa: CAWRNQGAGETQYF
cdr3_length: 14
j_call: TRBJ2-5
v_call: TRBV30

cdr3_aa: CASSIGTGGTWEQYF
cdr3_length: 15
j_call: TRBJ2-7
v_call: TRBV5-1

cdr3_aa: CASSIARGSNYGYTF
cdr3_length: 15
j_call: TRBJ1-2
v_call: TRBV19

cdr3_aa: CASRRTGVYGYTF
cdr3_length: 13
j_call: TRBJ1-2
v_call: TRBV27

cdr3_aa: CASSLDHGGGEAFF
cdr3_length: 14
j_call: TRBJ1-1
v_call: TRBV7-9

cdr3_aa: CASSENRGGDTEAFF
cdr3_length: 15
j_call: TRBJ1-1
v_call: TRBV2

cdr3_aa: CASSRGPGVEPQHF
cdr3_length: 14
j_call: TRBJ1-5
v_call: TRBV9

cdr3_aa: CASSALGGTGEGYTF
cdr3_length: 15
j_call: TRBJ1-2
v_call: TRBV2

cdr3_aa: CASSPSSGGVGEAFF
cdr3_length: 15
j_call: TRBJ1-1
v_call: TRBV28

cdr3_aa: CASLGEGPEAFF
cdr3_length: 12
j_call: TRBJ1-1
v_call: TRBV19

cdr3_aa: CASSLLGGSGFYEQYF
cdr3_length: 16
j_call: TRBJ2-7
v_call: TRBV7-6

cdr3_aa: CASSPSTGANTEAFF
cdr3_length: 15
j_call: TRBJ1-1
v_call: TRBV5-6

cdr3_aa: CASSSGQEGFHGYTF
cdr3_length: 15
j_call: TRBJ1-2
v_call: TRBV5-1

cdr3_aa: CAWSRVQGWGETQYF
cdr3_length: 15
j_call: TRBJ2-5
v_call: TRBV30

cdr3_aa: CASSLTLTLTQGETQYF
cdr3_length: 17
j_call: TRBJ2-5
v_call: TRBV5-1

cdr3_aa: CASSHGLAGMYEQYF
cdr3_length: 15
j_call: TRBJ2-7
v_call: TRBV11-2

cdr3_aa: CASSGPGTGGVTNEKLFF
cdr3_length: 18
j_call: TRBJ1-4
v_call: TRBV9

cdr3_aa: CASSPIVPYGYTF
cdr3_length: 13
j_call: TRBJ1-2
v_call: TRBV2

cdr3_aa: CATSRKRQGAVLGNTIYF
cdr3_length: 18
j_call: TRBJ1-3
v_call: TRBV15

cdr3_aa: CASSKARTGGEAFF
cdr3_length: 14
j_call: TRBJ1-1
v_call: TRBV7-3

cdr3_aa: CASSFRTGNQPQHF
cdr3_length: 14
j_call: TRBJ1-5
v_call: TRBV3-1/TRBV3-2

cdr3_aa: CASRPDRVRGYTF
cdr3_length: 13
j_call: TRBJ1-2
v_call: TRBV28

cdr3_aa: CASSVAGGARGYTF
cdr3_length: 14
j_call: TRBJ1-2
v_call: TRBV9

cdr3_aa: CASTQGLAGNNEQFF
cdr3_length: 15
j_call: TRBJ2-1
v_call: TRBV6-5

cdr3_aa: CASRRGKGPNYGYTF
cdr3_length: 15
j_call: TRBJ1-2
v_call: TRBV19

cdr3_aa: CASSPTGAGTDTQYF
cdr3_length: 15
j_call: TRBJ2-3
v_call: TRBV21-1

cdr3_aa: CASSSQGLVEAFF
cdr3_length: 13
j_call: TRBJ1-1
v_call: TRBV7-9

cdr3_aa: CASSLGPEGNQPQHF
cdr3_length: 15
j_call: TRBJ1-5
v_call: TRBV5-1

cdr3_aa: CASSLDRGTYGYTF
cdr3_length: 14
j_call: TRBJ1-2
v_call: TRBV11-2

cdr3_aa: CASSYRTANTGELFF
cdr3_length: 15
j_call: TRBJ2-2
v_call: TRBV6-2/TRBV6-3

cdr3_aa: CASARGDRAANEKLFF
cdr3_length: 16
j_call: TRBJ1-4
v_call: TRBV5-1

cdr3_aa: CATLRDSHGFYGYTF
cdr3_length: 15
j_call: TRBJ1-2
v_call: TRBV19